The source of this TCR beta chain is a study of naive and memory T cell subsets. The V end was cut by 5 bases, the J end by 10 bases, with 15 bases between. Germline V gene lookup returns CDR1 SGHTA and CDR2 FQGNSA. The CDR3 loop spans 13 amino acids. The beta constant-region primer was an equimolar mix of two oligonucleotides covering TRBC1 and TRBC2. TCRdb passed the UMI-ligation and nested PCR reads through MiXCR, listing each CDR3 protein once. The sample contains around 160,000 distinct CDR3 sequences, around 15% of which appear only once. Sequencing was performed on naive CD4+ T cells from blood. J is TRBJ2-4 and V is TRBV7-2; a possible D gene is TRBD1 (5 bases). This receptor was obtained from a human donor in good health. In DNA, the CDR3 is TGTGCCAGCAGCACCTCTAAAGGGGCGATTCAGTACTTC. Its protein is CASSTSKGAIQYF.